This T cell receptor beta chain is drawn from a study of shared clonotypes between healthy human individuals (TCRdb year 2020). Background on the whole study: A few men and a couple of women, aged 18 to 49 years, made up the cohort. Per donor, three plates each were used for CD4 naive and CD4 memory, two for CD8 naive, and one for CD8 memory. To estimate repertoire size and how much clonotypes are shared between individuals, the study performed deep sequencing of blood TCR repertoires from about five healthy adults. To increase sequencing depth and limit assay-specific biases, different laboratories used diverse techniques to prepare libraries and sequence TCR repertoires. Each donor's leukapheresis produced roughly between roughly 0.85 and 9.5 billion PBMCs. Beyond this particular receptor, the publication reports: Pairwise subsampling indicated that sequencing depth was expected to affect the degree of clonotype sharing among donors. Clonotypes shared by all four sorted-subset donors showed higher generation probabilities than non-shared clonotypes. When a handful of donors were compared, the shared fraction of clonotypes was 5% to 6.5% for naive CD4, more than 3% for naive CD8, about 2.5% for memory CD4, and 0.4% for memory CD8. The genetic and exposure-history diversity represented was limited by the small number of donors. Larger estimated clonotype richness was generally found for naive subsets than for memory subsets. Sampling was limited to blood, and TCR repertoires in tissue likely differ from TCR repertoires in blood. Incomplete sequencing was indicated by rarefaction of sorted-subset datasets, despite the large sequencing depth.

The donors were healthy, HIV-negative adults who had no recently reported acute infections or vaccinations. Every donor was a Caucasian adult residing in Nashville, Tennessee, USA. CD4+ T cells were enriched through magnetic negative selection, after which naive cells were positively selected on CD45RA and the remaining negative fraction served as the memory subset. Blood was obtained by leukapheresis, after which PBMCs were separated by Ficoll-Histopaque density gradient centrifugation and cryopreserved in liquid nitrogen vapor phase. Analytical flow cytometry was used to check the purity and quantity of every magnetically sorted T cell population. Genomic DNA was isolated from every sorted fraction and measured by UV absorbance on a Nanodrop 2000c. This clone showed up just once. Its specific antigen is unknown. Per-base qualities were not stored, and no clone one base away is much larger. V ends up 5 bases short and J 3 bases short, with an unmatched junction base count of 8. Including cysteine and phenylalanine, the CDR3 has 17 amino acids. The sequence is cut down to CDR3 DNA, 51 bases in frame from base 1. CDR1 SGHAT and CDR2 FQNNGV were looked up in the germline V gene.

Using the deep immunoSEQ assay, multiplex PCR amplified TCR CDR3 regions from genomic DNA. Genomic DNA extracted from each cell subset was distributed evenly over all wells of several immunoSEQ 96-well plates, and each plate served as one replicate. For sorted subsets, 200 to 250 ng genomic DNA, equal to 25,000 to 35,000 T cell genomes, was loaded into each replicate PCR. Purified libraries were quantified with a Qubit 3.0 fluorometer, sized on a Bioanalyzer 2100, and re-quantified with the KAPA Library Quantification kit. A separate single-read 150-cycle Illumina NextSeq 550 flow cell was used to sequence each immunoSEQ 96-well plate. The paper's processing steps were these. The immunoSEQ output contained only junctional sequences without quality scores, so filtering could not match that applied to full-length reads. Sequences were annotated with PyIR, a Python wrapper for IgBLAST v1.9, and V/J genes and CDR3 were assigned using IMGT germline references. Reads were filtered out if the reads had weak V/J assignments (E-value above 1e-6), no CDR3, stop codons, out-of-frame junctions, or ambiguous translated residues. V3J clonotypes were defined as sequences sharing an identical inferred V gene, J gene, and CDR3 amino acid sequence. The percentage overlap between two repertoires was calculated by dividing the number of shared unique clonotypes by the size of the smaller repertoire. RTK rarefaction, the Chao1 estimator, and Recon v2.1 estimates of unobserved clonotypes were used to assess repertoire richness. Generation probabilities for all TCRbeta clonotypes obtained by the gDNA method from a few donors were computed using OLGA. Sourced from immuneACCESS, this table was stored by TCRdb with only in-frame sequences that have V and J called. A share of the clones is absent; for the studies checked, an unresolved V gene accounts for under half, and the remainder has no known explanation. V and J calls and clone size are given by that table; D and trimming were obtained from the DNA. The table for this sample lists over 950,000 clones; approximately 77% of them were counted only once. The biggest ten clones account for 0.89% of the sample.

This chain joins TRBV11-2 to TRBJ2-1; a stretch of 12 junction bases matches TRBD2. The receptor was isolated from a young man in good health. Some clones in this sample may be carry-over from other donors' samples. Sample: memory CD4+ T cells from PBMCs. The intended sense of this specimen's cell subset or site label: CD45RA-negative fraction. The DNA sequence is TGTGCCAGCAGCGCATCTAGCGGGAGGGCCTTCTACAATGAGCAGTTCTTC. Its translation is CASSASSGRAFYNEQFF. The full variable domain, with segments outside the CDR3 supplied by the reference TRBV11-2 and TRBJ2-1 proteins, appears as EAGVAQSPRYKIIEKRQSVAFWCNPISGHATLYWYQQILGQGPKLLIQFQNNGVVDDSQLPKDRFSAERLKGVDSTLKIQPAKLEDSAVYLCASSASSGRAFYNEQFFGPGTRLTVL.